A single sample is the source of the 8 T cell receptor beta chains below, sequenced in a study of vaccination effects on CD4 cells after COVID-19. No cognate antigen is known for these TCRs. Peptide-pool stimulation followed by sequencing identified expanded antigen-specific CD4+ clonotypes in the ViraFEST assay. CD4+ T cell isolation took place after about 11 days of culture. The infection with SARS-CoV-2 (confirmed by PCR) occurred in this person between March and December 2020. Repertoires were generated with immunoSEQ multiplex PCR, while TCRdb's copy carries only in-frame clones and drops some. The sample yields some 19,000 clones, roughly 80% seen once. The specimen was CD4+ T cells from PBMCs cultured with a peptide pool, collected before COVID-19 vaccination. These receptors were obtained from a human donor who had a prior SARS-CoV-2 infection.

V and J are TRBV24-1 and TRBJ2-2; 9 bases agree with TRBD1. This CDR3 region has 16 residues. Germline V gene data show CDR1 as KGHDR and CDR2 as SFDVKD. The junction had 5 bases not matched to a gene; V was cut back by 3 bases and J by 4 bases. The CDR3 coding sequence is TGTGCCACCAGTGATGGGGACAGGGTGGGCACCGGGGAGCTGTTTTTT. Amino acid sequence: CATSDGDRVGTGELFF.

J is TRBJ2-5 and V is TRBV6-5; D is possibly TRBD2 (6 bases). The CDR3 sequence is 16 residues long. Trimming took off 2 bases at V and 4 bases at J, with 17 bases between the two ends. Germline loops: CDR1 MNHEY, CDR2 SVGAGI. The CDR3 is CASSYRRTNPGETQYF. The CDR3, as DNA: TGTGCCAGCAGTTACCGCCGGACTAATCCCGGAGAGACCCAGTACTTC.

This chain links TRBV29-1 with TRBJ1-1; 10 positions agree with TRBD1. The trim removed 1 base at V and 6 bases at J, leaving 8 bases unmatched. The CDR3 runs to 15 residues. Germline loops: CDR1 SQVTM, CDR2 ANQGSEA. DNA of the CDR3: TGCAGCGTTGAAGTGGACAGGGGGTTTGAGGCTGAAGCTTTCTTT. Amino acid sequence: CSVEVDRGFEAEAFF. Full variable domain (remainder filled in from reference TRBV29-1 and TRBJ1-1): SAVISQKPSRDICQRGTSLTIQCQVDSQVTMMFWYRQQPGQSLTLIATANQGSEATYESGFVIDKFPISRPNLTFSTLTVSNMSPEDSSIYLCSVEVDRGFEAEAFFGQGTRLTVV.

The gene calls are TRBV7-2 and TRBJ2-7; 10 positions agree with TRBD1. J gave up 2 bases and V 3 bases, and 10 bases lay outside the gene matches. This CDR3 contains 17 residues. The germline V gene has CDR1 SGHTA and CDR2 FQGNSA. The CDR3 nucleotides read TGTGCCAGCAGCTTTTTCGTGTCGGGGACAGGGGCCTACGAGCAGTACTTC. Encoded protein: CASSFFVSGTGAYEQYF.

This chain joins TRBV7-2 and TRBJ2-7; 7 bases fit TRBD2. With 4 bases clipped from V and 4 bases from J, the junction kept 7 bases outside the gene matches. This CDR3 has 14 residues. Germline V CDR1 and CDR2: SGHTA, FQGNSA. The CDR3 reads CASSSSGGLYEQYF. The CDR3 DNA is TGTGCCAGCAGCTCTAGCGGCGGTCTATACGAGCAGTACTTC.

The rearrangement joins TRBV3-1 (or the pseudogene TRBV3-2) to TRBJ2-7; tentatively, D is TRBD1 (5 bases). Trimming cost V 1 base and J 3 bases, with 13 bases left between them. CDR1 is LGHDT and CDR2 is YNNKEL in the germline V gene (reference sequence). This CDR3 contains 15 residues. The CDR3 nucleotides are TGTGCCAGCAGCCAAGGGACATTTGTAATCTACGAGCAGTACTTC. It is translated as CASSQGTFVIYEQYF.

The chain combines TRBV2 with TRBJ1-3; 10 nucleotides line up with TRBD1. CDR1 is SNHLY, CDR2 FYNNEI, per germline. This CDR3 is 15 amino acids long. V was pared by 5 bases and J by 7 bases, with 8 bases of the junction left unmatched. The CDR3 loop reads CASSQNRDRGNTIYF. CDR3 in DNA: TGTGCCAGCAGTCAAAACCGGGACAGGGGTAACACCATATATTTT.

This chain uses TRBV14 with TRBJ1-1; no definite D call. Trimming took 4 bases from V and 0 from J, leaving 12 bases between them. Germline CDR1 SGHDN, CDR2 FVKESK. There are 15 residues in the CDR3. The CDR3 spells CASSLWTDMNTEAFF. In nucleotides, the CDR3 is TGTGCCAGCAGCCTTTGGACCGATATGAACACTGAAGCTTTCTTT.